A selection of T cell receptor beta chains follows, all from one sample in a study of T-cell reconstitution after alpha-beta-depleted transplantation in children. TCRdb processed the PCR reads anew with MiXCR; each CDR3 protein has one entry. The data contain about 980,000 distinct CDR3 sequences, under 30% of them seen just once; the ten biggest clones take up roughly 30%. The sample in question was PBMCs, mostly from graft donor cells, obtained 360 days after TCRalphabeta/CD19-depleted stem cell transplant. These receptors all stem from a boy younger than two who had a stem cell transplant for SCID, so the T cells may come from the graft donor. Each CDR3 is given with its conserved first and last residue. A D gene is named only where the DNA matches it firmly. Clone size is stated in some rows and not others, as once, few, many or a class when expanded.

D gene: NA
CDR3 length: 17
V gene: TRBV4-1
J gene: TRBJ2-6
clone size: few
CDR3 DNA: TGCGCCAGCAGCCAACGTGGGGGGTTACCTGGGGCCAACGTCCTGACTTTC
CDR3 protein: CASSQRGGLPGANVLTF

D gene: TRBD1
CDR3 length: 16
V gene: TRBV6-2/TRBV6-3
J gene: TRBJ1-1
clone size: NA
CDR3 DNA: TGTGCCAGCACCACAGGGGTGAGGGGCATGAACACTGAAGCTTTCTTT
CDR3 protein: CASTTGVRGMNTEAFF

D gene: TRBD2
CDR3 length: 14
V gene: TRBV20-1
J gene: TRBJ2-3
clone size: NA
CDR3 DNA: TGCAGTGCCGGAGCGGGGGGGATCCCAGATACGCAGTATTTT
CDR3 protein: CSAGAGGIPDTQYF

D gene: NA
CDR3 length: 16
V gene: TRBV12-3/TRBV12-4
J gene: TRBJ2-2
clone size: NA
CDR3 DNA: TGTGCCAGCAGTTTACTCCCGGCAGGATACACCGGGGAGCTGTTTTTT
CDR3 protein: CASSLLPAGYTGELFF

D gene: TRBD2
CDR3 length: 16
V gene: TRBV4-3
J gene: TRBJ2-3
clone size: NA
CDR3 DNA: TGCGCCAGCAGCCATGTGACTAGCGGGGGCCCAGATACGCAGTATTTT
CDR3 protein: CASSHVTSGGPDTQYF

D gene: NA
CDR3 length: 14
V gene: TRBV10-3
J gene: TRBJ2-1
clone size: NA
CDR3 DNA: TGTGCCATCAGTGAGCTTGGCCACGGGGATGAGCAGTTCTTC
CDR3 protein: CAISELGHGDEQFF

D gene: NA
CDR3 length: 13
V gene: TRBV29-1
J gene: TRBJ2-3
clone size: few
CDR3 DNA: TGCAGCGGGCGGGACAGACGGACAGATACGCAGTATTTT
CDR3 protein: CSGRDRRTDTQYF

D gene: NA
CDR3 length: 17
V gene: TRBV9
J gene: TRBJ2-3
clone size: NA
CDR3 DNA: TGTGCCAGCAGCTTTACAGGGAAGCGATTGATTACAGATACGCAGTATTTT
CDR3 protein: CASSFTGKRLITDTQYF

D gene: TRBD2
CDR3 length: 15
V gene: TRBV28
J gene: TRBJ2-3
clone size: few
CDR3 DNA: TGTGCCAGCAGCCAGAGAGCGGGGGGGTCAGATACGCAGTATTTT
CDR3 protein: CASSQRAGGSDTQYF

D gene: TRBD2
CDR3 length: 14
V gene: TRBV12-3/TRBV12-4
J gene: TRBJ2-7
clone size: few
CDR3 DNA: TGTGCCAGCACCCGGGGGGGTTCACATTACGAGCAGTACTTC
CDR3 protein: CASTRGGSHYEQYF

D gene: TRBD1
CDR3 length: 13
V gene: TRBV5-1
J gene: TRBJ1-1
clone size: NA
CDR3 DNA: TGCGCCAGCAGCTTTTCAGTGGGACAGGAAACTTTCTTT
CDR3 protein: CASSFSVGQETFF

D gene: TRBD1
CDR3 length: 14
V gene: TRBV12-3/TRBV12-4
J gene: TRBJ2-7
clone size: NA
CDR3 DNA: TGTGCCAGCAGTTCGACAGGGATCACGCACGAGCAGTACTTC
CDR3 protein: CASSSTGITHEQYF

D gene: NA
CDR3 length: 15
V gene: TRBV20-1
J gene: TRBJ2-3
clone size: NA
CDR3 DNA: TGCAGTGCTAGCGTCCCGGGGGCGCCTGAGGCTACGCAGTATTTT
CDR3 protein: CSASVPGAPEATQYF

D gene: NA
CDR3 length: 16
V gene: TRBV20-1
J gene: TRBJ2-6
clone size: NA
CDR3 DNA: TGCAGTGCTTCAATCCTGGGTTTCTCTGGGGCCAACGTCCTGACTTTC
CDR3 protein: CSASILGFSGANVLTF

D gene: TRBD2
CDR3 length: 16
V gene: TRBV10-3
J gene: TRBJ2-3
clone size: NA
CDR3 DNA: TGTGCCATCAGTCCGACTAGCGGGGCTAGCACAGATACGCAGTATTTT
CDR3 protein: CAISPTSGASTDTQYF

D gene: NA
CDR3 length: 16
V gene: TRBV5-1
J gene: TRBJ2-7
clone size: NA
CDR3 DNA: TGCGCCAGCAGCCGTGTAACGGGGGGCCTCCATTACGAGCAGTACTTC
CDR3 protein: CASSRVTGGLHYEQYF

D gene: NA
CDR3 length: 14
V gene: TRBV27
J gene: TRBJ2-7
clone size: NA
CDR3 DNA: TGTGCCAGCAGTTTATATATTGATGGGGATCGGCAGTACTTC
CDR3 protein: CASSLYIDGDRQYF

D gene: NA
CDR3 length: 14
V gene: TRBV7-3
J gene: TRBJ2-1
clone size: NA
CDR3 DNA: TGTGCCAGCAGCTCGGGGTGGAACTACAATGAGCAGTTCTTC
CDR3 protein: CASSSGWNYNEQFF

D gene: TRBD1
CDR3 length: 13
V gene: TRBV28
J gene: TRBJ2-7
clone size: NA
CDR3 DNA: TGTGCCAGCATCCGCAGGGGGCGCTACGAGCAGTACTTC
CDR3 protein: CASIRRGRYEQYF

D gene: TRBD2
CDR3 length: 15
V gene: TRBV4-2
J gene: TRBJ2-7
clone size: NA
CDR3 DNA: TGTGCCAGCAGCCAATGGGTATTTGCGGGAGATGGGCAGTACTTC
CDR3 protein: CASSQWVFAGDGQYF

D gene: NA
CDR3 length: 14
V gene: TRBV5-6
J gene: TRBJ2-3
clone size: NA
CDR3 DNA: TGTGCCAGCAGCTTGGGTCTGCGGGGAGATACGCAGTATTTT
CDR3 protein: CASSLGLRGDTQYF

D gene: TRBD1
CDR3 length: 17
V gene: TRBV5-5
J gene: TRBJ2-1
clone size: NA
CDR3 DNA: TGTGCCAGCAGCTTGGCCGTCCGGGACAGACTCTACAATGAGCAGTTCTTC
CDR3 protein: CASSLAVRDRLYNEQFF

D gene: TRBD1
CDR3 length: 15
V gene: TRBV29-1
J gene: TRBJ1-1
clone size: NA
CDR3 DNA: TGCAGCGTTGAAGATATAGAGACAGGGATCCCTGAAGCTTTCTTT
CDR3 protein: CSVEDIETGIPEAFF

D gene: NA
CDR3 length: 14
V gene: TRBV20-1
J gene: TRBJ1-1
clone size: few
CDR3 DNA: TGCAGTGCTAGTTATGGCATGATGAACACTGAAGCTTTCTTT
CDR3 protein: CSASYGMMNTEAFF

D gene: NA
CDR3 length: 13
V gene: TRBV7-9
J gene: TRBJ2-1
clone size: NA
CDR3 DNA: TGTGCCAGCAGCTTAGTCGTCGTTCGTGAGCAGTTCTTC
CDR3 protein: CASSLVVVREQFF

D gene: NA
CDR3 length: 17
V gene: TRBV12-3/TRBV12-4
J gene: TRBJ2-1
clone size: few
CDR3 DNA: TGTGCCAGCCGGGGGCATTTAGCGGATTCCTCCTACAATGAGCAGTTCTTC
CDR3 protein: CASRGHLADSSYNEQFF

D gene: NA
CDR3 length: 13
V gene: TRBV29-1
J gene: TRBJ1-1
clone size: NA
CDR3 DNA: TGCAGCACCCTAGGCGCGGATCACACTGAAGCTTTCTTT
CDR3 protein: CSTLGADHTEAFF

D gene: NA
CDR3 length: 15
V gene: TRBV5-1
J gene: TRBJ2-7
clone size: NA
CDR3 DNA: TGCGCCAGCAGCTCCAATCCCAGGGAAGGCTACGAGCAGTACTTC
CDR3 protein: CASSSNPREGYEQYF

D gene: NA
CDR3 length: 15
V gene: TRBV7-9
J gene: TRBJ1-4
clone size: NA
CDR3 DNA: TGTGCCAGCAGCTTCCCGGGACTAGGGGGTGAAAAACTGTTTTTT
CDR3 protein: CASSFPGLGGEKLFF

D gene: NA
CDR3 length: 15
V gene: TRBV12-3/TRBV12-4
J gene: TRBJ1-6
clone size: few
CDR3 DNA: TGTGCCAGCAGTTTAGTGGGGGTCACTGGCTCACCCCTCCACTTT
CDR3 protein: CASSLVGVTGSPLHF

D gene: NA
CDR3 length: 12
V gene: TRBV20-1
J gene: TRBJ2-7
clone size: once
CDR3 DNA: TGCAGTGCTAGGGACTCGGCGTCCGAGCAGTACTTC
CDR3 protein: CSARDSASEQYF

D gene: NA
CDR3 length: 15
V gene: TRBV20-1
J gene: TRBJ1-2
clone size: NA
CDR3 DNA: TGCAGTGCTAGCGGTCGGGGGCTCGGGAACTATGGCTACACCTTC
CDR3 protein: CSASGRGLGNYGYTF

D gene: TRBD1
CDR3 length: 15
V gene: TRBV28
J gene: TRBJ2-1
clone size: many
CDR3 DNA: TGTGCCAGCAGTTTCGACAGGGCCAATCACAATGAGCAGTTCTTC
CDR3 protein: CASSFDRANHNEQFF

D gene: TRBD1
CDR3 length: 15
V gene: TRBV24-1
J gene: TRBJ2-1
clone size: few
CDR3 DNA: TGTGCCACCAGTGAGCCCGGGACAGGTTACAATGAGCAGTTCTTC
CDR3 protein: CATSEPGTGYNEQFF

D gene: NA
CDR3 length: 15
V gene: TRBV12-3/TRBV12-4
J gene: TRBJ1-2
clone size: NA
CDR3 DNA: TGTGCCAGCAGTTTATCCCCTTATGATACTTATGGCTACACCTTC
CDR3 protein: CASSLSPYDTYGYTF

D gene: TRBD1
CDR3 length: 15
V gene: TRBV5-4
J gene: TRBJ2-7
clone size: few
CDR3 DNA: TGTGCCAGCAGCCAGAGGGGGCGCCTCCCCTACGAGCAGTACTTC
CDR3 protein: CASSQRGRLPYEQYF

D gene: NA
CDR3 length: 16
V gene: TRBV4-3
J gene: TRBJ1-4
clone size: few
CDR3 DNA: TGCGCCAGCAGCCAAGCAATCGGGGCCTCTAATGAAAAACTGTTTTTT
CDR3 protein: CASSQAIGASNEKLFF

D gene: NA
CDR3 length: 12
V gene: TRBV28
J gene: TRBJ2-7
clone size: NA
CDR3 DNA: TGTGCCAGCAGTTTACAGCCAGATGAGCAGTACTTC
CDR3 protein: CASSLQPDEQYF

D gene: NA
CDR3 length: 14
V gene: TRBV6-1
J gene: TRBJ1-2
clone size: NA
CDR3 DNA: TGTGCCAGCAGCCACAGGGAGGGACTCTATGGCTACACCTTC
CDR3 protein: CASSHREGLYGYTF

D gene: NA
CDR3 length: 16
V gene: TRBV5-1
J gene: TRBJ2-2
clone size: few
CDR3 DNA: TGCGCCAGCAGCTTGTCCAGGGTAATGAACACCGGGGAGCTGTTTTTT
CDR3 protein: CASSLSRVMNTGELFF

D gene: TRBD1
CDR3 length: 15
V gene: TRBV7-8
J gene: TRBJ2-3
clone size: NA
CDR3 DNA: TGTGCCAGCAGCTTTAGGGACAGCCACACAGATACGCAGTATTTT
CDR3 protein: CASSFRDSHTDTQYF

D gene: NA
CDR3 length: 15
V gene: TRBV2
J gene: TRBJ2-5
clone size: many
CDR3 DNA: TGTGCCACCAAGCCCCGGTCAGGGGTTCAAGAGACCCAGTACTTC
CDR3 protein: CATKPRSGVQETQYF

D gene: TRBD1
CDR3 length: 14
V gene: TRBV20-1
J gene: TRBJ1-1
clone size: NA
CDR3 DNA: TGCAGTGCTGACGCGGGACAGGGGTTCACTGAAGCTTTCTTT
CDR3 protein: CSADAGQGFTEAFF

D gene: NA
CDR3 length: 13
V gene: TRBV7-3
J gene: TRBJ1-2
clone size: many
CDR3 DNA: TGTGCCAGCAGCCCGGGACGGAACTATGGCTACACCTTC
CDR3 protein: CASSPGRNYGYTF

D gene: TRBD1
CDR3 length: 14
V gene: TRBV6-1
J gene: TRBJ1-4
clone size: once
CDR3 DNA: TGTGCCAGCACCCGGGGACAGAATAATGAAAAACTGTTTTTT
CDR3 protein: CASTRGQNNEKLFF

D gene: TRBD1
CDR3 length: 14
V gene: TRBV10-3
J gene: TRBJ2-5
clone size: NA
CDR3 DNA: TGTGCCATCAGTGTGGGGGACAGCCAAGAGACCCAGTACTTC
CDR3 protein: CAISVGDSQETQYF